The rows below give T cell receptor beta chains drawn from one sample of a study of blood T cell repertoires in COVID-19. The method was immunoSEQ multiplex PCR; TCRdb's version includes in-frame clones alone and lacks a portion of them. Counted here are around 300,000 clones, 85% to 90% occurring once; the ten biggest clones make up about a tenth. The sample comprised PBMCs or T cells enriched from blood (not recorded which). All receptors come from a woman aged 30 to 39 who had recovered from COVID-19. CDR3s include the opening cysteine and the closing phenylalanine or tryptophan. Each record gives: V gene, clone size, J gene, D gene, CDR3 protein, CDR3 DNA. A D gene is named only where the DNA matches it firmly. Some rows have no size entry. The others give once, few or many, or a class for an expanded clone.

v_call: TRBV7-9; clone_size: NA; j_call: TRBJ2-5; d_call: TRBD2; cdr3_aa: CASSIRLAMKTQYF; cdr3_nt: TGTGCCAGCAGCATAAGACTAGCGATGAAGACCCAGTACTTC
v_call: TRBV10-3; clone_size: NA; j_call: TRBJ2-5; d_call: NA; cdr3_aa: CAIGAAGQETQYF; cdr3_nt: TGTGCCATCGGGGCAGCTGGTCAAGAGACCCAGTACTTC
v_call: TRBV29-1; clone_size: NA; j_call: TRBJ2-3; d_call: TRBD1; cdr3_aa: CSVVQGAGTDTQYF; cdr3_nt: TGCAGCGTTGTGCAGGGGGCGGGTACAGATACGCAGTATTTT
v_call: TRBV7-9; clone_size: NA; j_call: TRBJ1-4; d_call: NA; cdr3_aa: CASSWGSNEKLFF; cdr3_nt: TGTGCCAGTAGTTGGGGCAGCAATGAAAAACTGTTTTTT
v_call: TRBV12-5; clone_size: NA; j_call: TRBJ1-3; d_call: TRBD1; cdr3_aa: CASGFAGTGGSGNTIYF; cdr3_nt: TGTGCTAGTGGTTTCGCCGGGACAGGGGGCTCTGGAAACACCATATATTTT
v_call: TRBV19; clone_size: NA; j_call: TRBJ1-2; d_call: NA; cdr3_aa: CASDRGGLSYGYTF; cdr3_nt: TGTGCCAGTGACCGTGGGGGGTTATCATATGGCTACACCTTC
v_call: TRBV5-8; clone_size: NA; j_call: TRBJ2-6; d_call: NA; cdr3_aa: CASSPPGEDGANVLTF; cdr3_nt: TGTGCCAGCAGCCCACCGGGGGAAGATGGGGCCAACGTCCTGACTTTC
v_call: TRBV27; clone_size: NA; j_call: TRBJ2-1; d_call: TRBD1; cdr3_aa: CASSSGTGAYNEQFF; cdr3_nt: TGTGCCAGCAGTTCCGGGACAGGGGCCTACAATGAGCAGTTCTTC
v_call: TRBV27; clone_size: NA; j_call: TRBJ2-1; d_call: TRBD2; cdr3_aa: CASSIGTSGSINEQFF; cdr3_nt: TGTGCCAGCAGTATAGGGACTAGCGGGAGTATTAATGAGCAGTTCTTC
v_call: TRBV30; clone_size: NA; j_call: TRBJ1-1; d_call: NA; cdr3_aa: CAWSALGQNTEAFF; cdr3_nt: TGTGCCTGGAGTGCGTTGGGACAGAACACTGAAGCTTTCTTT
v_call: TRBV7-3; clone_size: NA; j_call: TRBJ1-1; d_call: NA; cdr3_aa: CASSSQGTEAFF; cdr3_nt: TGTGCCAGCAGCTCCCAGGGCACTGAAGCTTTCTTT
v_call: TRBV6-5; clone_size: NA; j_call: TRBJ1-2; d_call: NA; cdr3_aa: CASSYSTTEQSNGYTF; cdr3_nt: TGTGCCAGCAGTTACTCGACGACAGAGCAGAGTAATGGCTACACCTTC
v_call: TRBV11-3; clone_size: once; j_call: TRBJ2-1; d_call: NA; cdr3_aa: CASSFAGSSYNEQFF; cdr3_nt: TGTGCCAGCAGCTTCGCCGGGAGCTCCTACAATGAGCAGTTCTTC
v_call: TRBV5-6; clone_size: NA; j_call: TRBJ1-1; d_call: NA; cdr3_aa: CASSLGAGNSGAFF; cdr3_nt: TGTGCCAGCAGCTTGGGGGCAGGGAATTCTGGAGCTTTCTTT
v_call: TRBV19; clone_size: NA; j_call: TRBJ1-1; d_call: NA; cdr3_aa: CASSFRATEAFF; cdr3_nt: TGTGCCAGTAGTTTTCGCGCCACTGAAGCTTTCTTT
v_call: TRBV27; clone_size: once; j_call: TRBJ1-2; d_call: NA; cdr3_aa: CASSPDGGVGYGYTF; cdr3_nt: TGTGCCAGCAGCCCGGACGGCGGGGTGGGGTATGGCTACACCTTC
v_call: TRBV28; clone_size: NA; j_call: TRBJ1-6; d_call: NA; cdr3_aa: CASRQETLEPLHF; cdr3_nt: TGTGCCAGCAGACAGGAGACCCTTGAACCCCTCCACTTT
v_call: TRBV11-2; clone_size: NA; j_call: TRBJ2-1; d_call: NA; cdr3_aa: CASSLRQNSYNEQFF; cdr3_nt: TGTGCCAGCAGTCTTCGACAAAACTCCTACAATGAGCAGTTCTTC
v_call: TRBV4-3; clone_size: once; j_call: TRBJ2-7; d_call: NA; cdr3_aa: CASSQDLYQPYEQYF; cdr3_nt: TGCGCCAGCAGCCAAGATCTCTACCAACCCTACGAGCAGTACTTC
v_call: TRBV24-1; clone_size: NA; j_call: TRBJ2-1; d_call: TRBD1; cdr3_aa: CATSDFKAGGYEQFF; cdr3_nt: TGTGCCACCAGTGATTTTAAGGCAGGGGGCTATGAGCAGTTCTTC
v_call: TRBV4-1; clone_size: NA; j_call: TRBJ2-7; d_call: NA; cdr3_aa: CASSQKTGAYEQYF; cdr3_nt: TGCGCCAGCAGCCAAAAAACAGGAGCCTACGAGCAGTACTTC
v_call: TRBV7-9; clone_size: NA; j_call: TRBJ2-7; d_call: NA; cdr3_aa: CASSYYGGAGYEQYF; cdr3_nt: TGTGCCAGCAGTTATTATGGGGGCGCAGGGTACGAGCAGTACTTC
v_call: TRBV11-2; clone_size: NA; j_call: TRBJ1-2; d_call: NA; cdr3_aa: CASTESYSGGYTF; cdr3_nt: TGTGCCAGCACCGAATCATATTCGGGTGGCTACACCTTC
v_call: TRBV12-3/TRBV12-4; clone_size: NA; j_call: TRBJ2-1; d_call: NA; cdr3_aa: CASSVSRNEQFF; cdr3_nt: TGTGCCAGCAGTGTGTCCCGCAATGAGCAGTTCTTC
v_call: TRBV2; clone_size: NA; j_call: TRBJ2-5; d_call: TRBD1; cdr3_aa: CASSRPGQGDFGTQYF; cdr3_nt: TGTGCCAGCAGCCGGCCGGGACAGGGTGATTTTGGGACCCAGTACTTC
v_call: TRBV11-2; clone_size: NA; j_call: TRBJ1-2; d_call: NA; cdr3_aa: CASSLIQGYNYGYTF; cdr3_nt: TGTGCCAGCAGCTTAATCCAGGGGTATAACTATGGCTACACCTTC
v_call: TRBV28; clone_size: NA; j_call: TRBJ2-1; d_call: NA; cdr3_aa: CASSLVGGGHNEQFF; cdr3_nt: TGTGCCAGCAGTTTAGTGGGAGGAGGACACAATGAGCAGTTCTTC
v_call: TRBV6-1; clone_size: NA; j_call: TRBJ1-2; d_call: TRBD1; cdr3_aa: CASSKAGQGYGYTF; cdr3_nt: TGTGCCAGCAGTAAAGCGGGACAGGGTTATGGCTACACCTTC
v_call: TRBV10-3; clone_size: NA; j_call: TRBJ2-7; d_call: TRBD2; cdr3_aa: CAISEPVRRGFYEQYF; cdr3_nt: TGTGCCATCAGTGAGCCAGTACGGCGGGGGTTCTACGAGCAGTACTTC
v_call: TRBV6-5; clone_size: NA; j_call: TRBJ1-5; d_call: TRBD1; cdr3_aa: CASTLRTGAVQPQHF; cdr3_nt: TGTGCCAGCACTCTGAGAACAGGGGCCGTGCAGCCCCAGCATTTT
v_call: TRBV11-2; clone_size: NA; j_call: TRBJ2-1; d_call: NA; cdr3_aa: CASSLAARGHNNEQFF; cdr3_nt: TGTGCCAGCAGCTTAGCGGCCAGGGGACACAACAATGAGCAGTTCTTC
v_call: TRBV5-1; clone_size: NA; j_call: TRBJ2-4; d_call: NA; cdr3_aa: CASSSRGQEFENIQYF; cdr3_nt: TGCGCCAGCAGCTCTCGGGGTCAAGAATTTGAAAACATTCAGTACTTC
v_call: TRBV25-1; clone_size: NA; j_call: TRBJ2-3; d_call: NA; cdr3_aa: CASGRGDTQYF; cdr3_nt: TGTGCCAGCGGCAGGGGAGATACGCAGTATTTT
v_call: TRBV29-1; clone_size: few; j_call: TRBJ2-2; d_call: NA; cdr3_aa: CSVDRGRAGELFF; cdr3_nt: TGCAGCGTTGACAGGGGTCGGGCCGGGGAGCTGTTTTTT
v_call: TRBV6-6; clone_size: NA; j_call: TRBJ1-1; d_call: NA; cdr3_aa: CASSPRPGESDTEAFF; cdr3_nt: TGTGCCAGCAGTCCACGTCCAGGGGAGTCGGACACTGAAGCTTTCTTT
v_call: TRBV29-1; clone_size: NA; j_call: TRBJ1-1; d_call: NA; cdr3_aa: CSVDRQTNTEAFF; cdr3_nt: TGCAGCGTTGACCGACAGACTAACACTGAAGCTTTCTTT
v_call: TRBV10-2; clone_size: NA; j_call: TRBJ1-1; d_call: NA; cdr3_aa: CASSESHRILDTEAFF; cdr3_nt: TGCGCCAGCAGTGAGTCGCACAGGATTTTGGACACTGAAGCTTTCTTT
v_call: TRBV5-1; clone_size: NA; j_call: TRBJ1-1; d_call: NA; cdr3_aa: CASSLALGGSTEAFF; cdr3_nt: TGCGCCAGCAGCTTGGCCCTCGGAGGTTCCACTGAAGCTTTCTTT
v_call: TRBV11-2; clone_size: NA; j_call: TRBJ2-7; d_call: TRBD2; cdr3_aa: CASSLVGGVVAEQYF; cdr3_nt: TGTGCCAGCAGCTTAGTGGGGGGGGTCGTGGCCGAGCAGTACTTC
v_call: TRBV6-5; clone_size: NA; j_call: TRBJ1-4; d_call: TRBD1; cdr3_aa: CASSRQGALEKLFF; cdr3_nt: TGTGCCAGCAGTCGACAGGGGGCACTTGAAAAACTGTTTTTT
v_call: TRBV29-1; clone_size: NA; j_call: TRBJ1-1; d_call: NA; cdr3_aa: CSVEDQPSKTLGTEAFF; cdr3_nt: TGCAGCGTTGAAGATCAGCCCAGCAAGACTTTAGGCACTGAAGCTTTCTTT
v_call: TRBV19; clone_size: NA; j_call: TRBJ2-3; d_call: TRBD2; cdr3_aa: CASSRTSGSSDTQYF; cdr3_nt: TGTGCCAGTAGTCGGACTAGCGGGAGTTCAGATACGCAGTATTTT
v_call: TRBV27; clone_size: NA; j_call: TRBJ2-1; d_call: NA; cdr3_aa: CASARNSYNEQFF; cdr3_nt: TGTGCCAGCGCGAGAAACTCCTACAATGAGCAGTTCTTC
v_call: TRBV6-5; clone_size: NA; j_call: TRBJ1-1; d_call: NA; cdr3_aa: CASSYGRRSNTEAFF; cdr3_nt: TGTGCCAGCAGTTACGGGCGCCGATCGAACACTGAAGCTTTCTTT
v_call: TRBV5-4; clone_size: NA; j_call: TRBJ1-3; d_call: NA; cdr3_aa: CASRTISGNTIYF; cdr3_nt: TGTGCCAGCAGGACAATCTCTGGAAACACCATATATTTT
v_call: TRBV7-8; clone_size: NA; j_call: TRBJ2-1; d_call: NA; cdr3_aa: CASSRGDYLSSYNEQFF; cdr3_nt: TGTGCCAGCAGCCGAGGAGACTACCTTAGCTCCTACAATGAGCAGTTCTTC
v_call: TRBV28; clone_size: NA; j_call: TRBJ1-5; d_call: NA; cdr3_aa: CASSPGQIVHNQPQHF; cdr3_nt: TGTGCCAGCAGTCCCGGACAGATCGTACACAATCAGCCCCAGCATTTT
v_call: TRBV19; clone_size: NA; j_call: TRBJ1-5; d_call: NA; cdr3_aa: CASSNDWQGSNQPQHF; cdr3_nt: TGTGCCAGTAGTAACGACTGGCAGGGCTCTAATCAGCCCCAGCATTTT
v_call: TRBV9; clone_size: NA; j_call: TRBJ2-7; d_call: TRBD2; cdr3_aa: CASSGGTSGSYEQYF; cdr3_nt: TGTGCCAGCAGCGGAGGGACTAGCGGCTCCTACGAGCAGTACTTC
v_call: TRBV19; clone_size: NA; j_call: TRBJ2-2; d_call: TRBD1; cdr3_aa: CASKGQGWTGELFF; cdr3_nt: TGTGCCAGTAAGGGACAGGGTTGGACCGGGGAGCTGTTTTTT